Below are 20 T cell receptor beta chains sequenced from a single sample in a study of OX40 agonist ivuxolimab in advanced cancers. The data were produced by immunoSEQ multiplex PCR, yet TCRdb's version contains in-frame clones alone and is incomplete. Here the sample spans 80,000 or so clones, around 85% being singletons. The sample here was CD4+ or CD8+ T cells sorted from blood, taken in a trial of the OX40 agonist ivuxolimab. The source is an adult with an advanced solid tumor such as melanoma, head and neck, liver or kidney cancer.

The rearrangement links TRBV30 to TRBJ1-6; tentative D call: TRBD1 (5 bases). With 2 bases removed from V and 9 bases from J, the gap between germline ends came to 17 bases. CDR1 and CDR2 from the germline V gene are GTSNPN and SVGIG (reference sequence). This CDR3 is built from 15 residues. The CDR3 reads CAWSSAGTQSSPLHF. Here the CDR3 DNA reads TGTGCCTGGAGTTCCGCCGGGACGCAGAGTTCACCCCTCCACTTT.

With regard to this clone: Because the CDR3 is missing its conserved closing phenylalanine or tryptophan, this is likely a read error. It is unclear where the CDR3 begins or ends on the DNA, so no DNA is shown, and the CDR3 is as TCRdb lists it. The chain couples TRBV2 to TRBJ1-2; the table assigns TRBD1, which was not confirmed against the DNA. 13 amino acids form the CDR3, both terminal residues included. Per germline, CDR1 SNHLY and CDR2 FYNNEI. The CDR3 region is CASSVQGGGSPLV.

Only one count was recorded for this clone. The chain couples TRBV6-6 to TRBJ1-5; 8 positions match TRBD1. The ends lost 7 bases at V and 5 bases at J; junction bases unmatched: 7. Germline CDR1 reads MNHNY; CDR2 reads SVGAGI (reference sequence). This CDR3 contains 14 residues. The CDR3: CASKPGQDDQPQHF. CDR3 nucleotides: TGTGCCAGCAAACCGGGACAGGACGATCAGCCCCAGCATTTT.

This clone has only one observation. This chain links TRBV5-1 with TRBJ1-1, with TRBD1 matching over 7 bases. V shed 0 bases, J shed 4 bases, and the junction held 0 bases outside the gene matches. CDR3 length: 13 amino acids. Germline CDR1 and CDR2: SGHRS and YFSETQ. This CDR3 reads CASSLDRGTEAFF. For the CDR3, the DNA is TGCGCCAGCAGCTTGGACAGGGGCACTGAAGCTTTCTTT.

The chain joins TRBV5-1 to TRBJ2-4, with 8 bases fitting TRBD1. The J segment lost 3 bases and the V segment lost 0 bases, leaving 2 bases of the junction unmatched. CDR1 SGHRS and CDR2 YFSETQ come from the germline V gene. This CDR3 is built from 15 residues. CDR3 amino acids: CASSLEQGGKNIQYF. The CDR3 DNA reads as TGCGCCAGCAGCTTGGAACAGGGGGGCAAAAACATTCAGTACTTC. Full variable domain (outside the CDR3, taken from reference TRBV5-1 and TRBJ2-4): KAGVTQTPRYLIKTRGQQVTLSCSPISGHRSVSWYQQTPGQGLQFLFEYFSETQRNKGNFPGRFSGRQFSNSRSEMNVSTLELGDSALYLCASSLEQGGKNIQYFGAGTRLSVL.

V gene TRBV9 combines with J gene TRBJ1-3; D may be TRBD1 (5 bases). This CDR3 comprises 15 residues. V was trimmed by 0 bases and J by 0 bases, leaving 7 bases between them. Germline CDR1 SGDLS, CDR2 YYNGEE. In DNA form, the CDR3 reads TGTGCCAGCAGCGTAGAGGGGACCTCTGGAAACACCATATATTTT. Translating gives CASSVEGTSGNTIYF.

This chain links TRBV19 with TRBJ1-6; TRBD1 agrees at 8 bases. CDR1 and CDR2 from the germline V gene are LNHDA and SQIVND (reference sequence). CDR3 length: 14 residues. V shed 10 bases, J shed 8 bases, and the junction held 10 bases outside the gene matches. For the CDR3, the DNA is TGTGCCACAACGTCAGGGGGCACGGATTCACCCCTCCACTTT. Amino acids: CATTSGGTDSPLHF. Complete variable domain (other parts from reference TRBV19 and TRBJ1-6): DGGITQSPKYLFRKEGQNVTLSCEQNLNHDAMYWYRQDPGQGLRLIYYSQIVNDFQKGDIAEGYSVSREKKESFPLTVTSAQKNPTAFYLCATTSGGTDSPLHFGNGTRLTVT.

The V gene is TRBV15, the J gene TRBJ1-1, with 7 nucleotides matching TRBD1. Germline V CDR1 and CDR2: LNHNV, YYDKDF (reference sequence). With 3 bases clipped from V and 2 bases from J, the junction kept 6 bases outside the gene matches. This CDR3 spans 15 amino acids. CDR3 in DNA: TGTGCCACCAGCAGTCCCGGGACAGCAAACACTGAAGCTTTCTTT. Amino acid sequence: CATSSPGTANTEAFF.

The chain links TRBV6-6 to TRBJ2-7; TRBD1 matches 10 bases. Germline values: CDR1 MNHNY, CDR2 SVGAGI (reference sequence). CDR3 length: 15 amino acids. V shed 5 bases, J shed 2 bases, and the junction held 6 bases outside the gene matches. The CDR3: CASSTRQGAAYEQYF. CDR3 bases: TGTGCCAGCAGTACGCGACAGGGGGCGGCCTACGAGCAGTACTTC.

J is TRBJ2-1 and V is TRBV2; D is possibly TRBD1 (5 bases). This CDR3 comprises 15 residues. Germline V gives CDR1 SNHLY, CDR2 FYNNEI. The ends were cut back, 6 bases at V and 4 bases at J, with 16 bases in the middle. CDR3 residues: CASSSDNSGYNEQFF. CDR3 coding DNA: TGTGCCAGCAGCTCGGACAATTCGGGTTACAATGAGCAGTTCTTC.

In nucleotides, the CDR3 is TGTGCCAGCAGCCCGTCCGGGAACACAGATACGCAGTATTTT. The encoded protein is CASSPSGNTDTQYF. The chain links TRBV7-9 to TRBJ2-3; D is possibly TRBD2 (5 bases). In germline, CDR1 is SEHNR, CDR2 FQNEAQ (reference sequence). With 5 bases removed from V and 2 bases from J, the gap between germline ends came to 11 bases. This CDR3 comprises 14 residues.

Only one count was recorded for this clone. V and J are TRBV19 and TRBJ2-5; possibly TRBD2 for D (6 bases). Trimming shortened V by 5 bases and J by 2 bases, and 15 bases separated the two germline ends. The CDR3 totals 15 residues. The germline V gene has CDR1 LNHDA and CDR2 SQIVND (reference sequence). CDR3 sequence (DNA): TGTGCCAGTAGTCCCAGACTAGGACTACAAGAGACCCAGTACTTC. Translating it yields CASSPRLGLQETQYF.

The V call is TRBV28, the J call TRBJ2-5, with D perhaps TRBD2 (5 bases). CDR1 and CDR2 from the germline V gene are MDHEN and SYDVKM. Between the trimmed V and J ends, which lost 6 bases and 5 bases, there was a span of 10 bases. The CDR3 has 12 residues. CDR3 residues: CASSQQRETQYF. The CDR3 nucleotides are TGTGCCAGCAGCCAACAGCGGGAGACCCAGTACTTC.

DNA for the CDR3: TGTGCCAGCAGCCCCCCCGGACTAGCGGGGCCGACCGGCGCCGGGGAGCTGTTTTTT. Its protein product is CASSPPGLAGPTGAGELFF. The chain combines TRBV5-4 with TRBJ2-2; TRBD2 matches at 12 bases. Germline trimming cut 4 bases from V and 6 bases from J; bases unmatched to any gene: 16. The CDR3 is 19 amino acids. Looked up from germline, CDR1 is SGHNT and CDR2 is YYREEE (reference sequence).

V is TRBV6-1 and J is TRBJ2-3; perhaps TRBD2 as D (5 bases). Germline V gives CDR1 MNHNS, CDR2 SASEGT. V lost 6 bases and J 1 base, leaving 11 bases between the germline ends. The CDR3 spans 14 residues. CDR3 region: CASSLGKGTDTQYF. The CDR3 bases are TGTGCCAGCAGCCTCGGGAAGGGCACAGATACGCAGTATTTT.

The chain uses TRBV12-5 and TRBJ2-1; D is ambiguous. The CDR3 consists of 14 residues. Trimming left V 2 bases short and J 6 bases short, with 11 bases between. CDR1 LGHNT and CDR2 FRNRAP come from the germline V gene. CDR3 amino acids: CASGLWGGSNEQFF. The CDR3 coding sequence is TGTGCTAGTGGTTTGTGGGGTGGGTCCAATGAGCAGTTCTTC.

In DNA form, the CDR3 reads TGCGCCAGCAGCTTGGGGACGGTGGACTATGGCTACACCTTC. The encoded protein is CASSLGTVDYGYTF. This chain links TRBV5-1 with TRBJ1-2, with no clear D. Germline V gene sequence: CDR1 SGHRS, CDR2 YFSETQ. With 0 bases removed from V and 3 bases from J, the gap between germline ends came to 9 bases. This CDR3 has 14 amino acids.

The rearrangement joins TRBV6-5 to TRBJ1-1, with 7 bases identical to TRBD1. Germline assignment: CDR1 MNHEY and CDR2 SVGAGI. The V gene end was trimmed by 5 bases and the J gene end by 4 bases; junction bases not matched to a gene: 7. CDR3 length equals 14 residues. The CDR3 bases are TGTGCCAGCAGTCGGGTGGCAGGGGGCACTGAAGCTTTCTTT. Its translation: CASSRVAGGTEAFF.

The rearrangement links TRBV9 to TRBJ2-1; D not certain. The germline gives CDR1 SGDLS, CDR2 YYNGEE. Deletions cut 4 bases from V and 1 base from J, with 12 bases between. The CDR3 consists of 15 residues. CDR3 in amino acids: CASSRSAVSYNEQFF. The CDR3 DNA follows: TGTGCCAGCAGCCGCTCGGCGGTTTCCTACAATGAGCAGTTCTTC.

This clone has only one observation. CDR3 protein: CASSSRDRGRNEQFF. The CDR3 DNA sequence: TGTGCCAGCAGCTCCCGGGACAGGGGGCGGAATGAGCAGTTCTTC. The chain carries TRBV7-3 and TRBJ2-1; 12 bases line up with TRBD1. CDR3 length: 15 amino acids. Germline lookup yields CDR1 SGHTA and CDR2 FQGTGA. Trimming took 4 bases from V and 7 from J; bases not matched to a gene: 5.